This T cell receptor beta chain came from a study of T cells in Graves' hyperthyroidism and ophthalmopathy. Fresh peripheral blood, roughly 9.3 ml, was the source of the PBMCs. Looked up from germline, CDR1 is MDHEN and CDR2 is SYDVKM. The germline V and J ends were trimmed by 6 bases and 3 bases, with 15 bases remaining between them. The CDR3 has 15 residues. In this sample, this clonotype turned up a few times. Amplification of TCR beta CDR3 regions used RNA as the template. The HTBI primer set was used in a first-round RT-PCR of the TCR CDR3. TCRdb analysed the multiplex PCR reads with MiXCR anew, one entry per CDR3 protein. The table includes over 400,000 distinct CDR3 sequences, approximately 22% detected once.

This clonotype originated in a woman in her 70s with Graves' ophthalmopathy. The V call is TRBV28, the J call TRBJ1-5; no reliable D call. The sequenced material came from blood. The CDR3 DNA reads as TGTGCCAGCAGCGTGGAGTCAGGCAACAATCAGCCCCAGCATTTT. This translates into CASSVESGNNQPQHF.